The 5 T cell receptor beta chains reported below all come from one sample, sequenced in a study of cytomegalovirus exposure and HLA in healthy donors. The PCR was carried out with 60 Vbeta primers and 13 Jbeta primers. Clones were read by immunoSEQ multiplex PCR, and TCRdb kept only the in-frame ones, dropping some. The table includes about 57,000 clones, 70% to 75% detected once. The sample comprised PBMCs. Receptors originate from a man younger than 40 in good health and CMV-seropositive.

This chain connects TRBV4-3 to TRBJ1-1, with TRBD1 identical over 7 bases. Germline assignment: CDR1 LGHNA and CDR2 YSLEER. The CDR3 loop spans 15 amino acids. V lost 5 bases, J lost 7 bases, and 13 bases stayed unmatched. Here the CDR3 reads CASSAGTPRGLEAFF. Written as DNA, the CDR3 is TGCGCCAGCAGCGCCGGGACCCCGAGGGGGCTTGAAGCTTTCTTT.

V usage is TRBV19 and J usage is TRBJ1-4; D is ambiguous. The CDR3 is 17 amino acids. The germline V gene has CDR1 LNHDA and CDR2 SQIVND (reference sequence). V lost 4 bases and J lost 12, with 27 bases in between. DNA for the CDR3: TGTGCCAGTAGTAGGGGTTCTTTCCTACTGCGGCGGGCGGAACTGTTTTTT. Translating it yields CASSRGSFLLRRAELFF.

The V call is TRBV30, the J call TRBJ2-1, with D uncertain. The CDR3 runs 12 residues. Germline V gives CDR1 GTSNPN, CDR2 SVGIG (reference sequence). V was cut by 2 bases and J by 9 bases, with 11 bases left in between. The CDR3 reads CAWSSEVSEQFF. Here the CDR3 DNA reads TGTGCCTGGAGTTCCGAAGTCAGTGAGCAGTTCTTC.

The chain carries TRBV14 and TRBJ2-2, with 9 nucleotides matching TRBD1. With 4 bases clipped from V and 2 bases from J, the junction kept 5 bases outside the gene matches. This CDR3 region has 16 residues. Germline CDR1 is SGHDN and CDR2 is FVKESK. The CDR3 loop is CASSLGQGLNTGELFF. The DNA of the CDR3 is TGTGCCAGCAGCCTTGGACAGGGGCTAAACACCGGGGAGCTGTTTTTT.

The chain links TRBV14 to TRBJ2-4; D remains ambiguous. CDR1 and CDR2 (germline): SGHDN, FVKESK. V dropped 0 bases and J dropped 12 bases, with 9 bases sitting between them. The CDR3 loop spans 12 amino acids. CDR3 bases: TGTGCCAGCAGCCAAGATTTGTCCTCTCAGTACTTC. This codes for CASSQDLSSQYF.